The T cell receptor beta chain under discussion was sequenced for a study of cytomegalovirus exposure and HLA in healthy donors. Study-wide findings and caveats: Some segments of the V type, notably TRBV6-2 and TRBV6-3, were excluded as indistinguishable. Several top significant clusters appeared, in a later analysis, to be linked to common viral pathogens.

Nominally healthy donors were sampled, though unrecorded immune exposures were likely. This clone was counted between two and nine times. The antigen is unknown. PCR was performed using 60 Vbeta and 13 Jbeta primers. Only in-frame clones appear in the TCRdb table, and some are missing; sequencing was by immunoSEQ multiplex PCR. Among around 170,000 clones listed, roughly 75% were seen once. CDR1 and CDR2 from the germline V gene are SGHNT and YYREEE (reference sequence). The CDR3 contains 13 residues. V was pared by 2 bases and J by 4 bases, with 1 base of the junction left unmatched. The sequence was obtained from a man aged 40-50 years in good health and CMV-seronegative. The chain employs TRBV5-4 and TRBJ1-1, with TRBD1 identical over 8 bases. Source material: PBMCs. The CDR3 DNA is TGTGCCAGCAGCTTTACAGGGGGCACTGAAGCTTTCTTT. It yields the protein CASSFTGGTEAFF.